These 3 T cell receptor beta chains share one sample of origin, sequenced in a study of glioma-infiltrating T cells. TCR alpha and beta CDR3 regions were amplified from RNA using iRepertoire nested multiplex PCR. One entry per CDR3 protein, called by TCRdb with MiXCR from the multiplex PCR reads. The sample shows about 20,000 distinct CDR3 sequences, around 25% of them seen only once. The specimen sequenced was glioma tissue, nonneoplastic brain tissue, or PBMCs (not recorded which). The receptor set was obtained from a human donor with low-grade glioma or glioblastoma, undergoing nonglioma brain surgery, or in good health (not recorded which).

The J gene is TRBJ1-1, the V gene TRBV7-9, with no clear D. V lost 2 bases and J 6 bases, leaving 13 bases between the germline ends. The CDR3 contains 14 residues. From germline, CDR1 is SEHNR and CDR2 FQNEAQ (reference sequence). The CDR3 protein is CASSLPSSGAEAFF. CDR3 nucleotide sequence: TGTGCCAGCAGCTTACCGAGCTCGGGCGCTGAAGCTTTCTTT.

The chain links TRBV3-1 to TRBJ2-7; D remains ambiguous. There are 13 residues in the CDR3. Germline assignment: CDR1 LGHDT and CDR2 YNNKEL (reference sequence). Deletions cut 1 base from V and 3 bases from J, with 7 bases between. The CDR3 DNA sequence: TGTGCCAGCAGCCAAGTCAGCATCTACGAGCAGTACTTC. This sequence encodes CASSQVSIYEQYF.

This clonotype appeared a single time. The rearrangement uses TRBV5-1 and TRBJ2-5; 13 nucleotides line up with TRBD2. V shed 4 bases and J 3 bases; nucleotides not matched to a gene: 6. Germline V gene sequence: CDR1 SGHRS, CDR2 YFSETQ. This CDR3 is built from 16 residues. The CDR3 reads CASSEPGLAGKETQYF. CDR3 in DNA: TGCGCCAGCAGCGAACCGGGACTAGCGGGGAAAGAGACCCAGTACTTC.